This T cell receptor beta chain derives from a study of a mutant IDH1 vaccine in newly diagnosed glioma. On the study more broadly: Males made up about 62% and females roughly 40% of treated patients, whose mean age was roughly 40 years. Before enrollment, the patients had been treated with radiotherapy alone, temozolomide alone, or both together. Most of them had received both.

The CDR3 length is 17 residues. Per germline, CDR1 SGHDT and CDR2 YYEEEE. The ends lost 4 bases at V and 0 bases at J; junction bases unmatched: 13. Measured with immunoSEQ multiplex PCR; TCRdb has only the in-frame clones, and not every one. The sample lists about 51,000 clones, about 77% occurring once. The time point denotes: week 5, during vaccination. Doses consisted of 300 ug of mutant IDH1 20-mer peptide each, paired with topical imiquimod. A note on this clone: Its antigen remains unknown.

Regarding the study as a whole: Apparently unrelated to pseudoprogression were changes in the top peripheral T cell clonotypes.

This TCR was recovered from a man aged 50-60 years with glioma. Sample: PBMCs, taken from a glioma patient whose treatment included an IDH1 peptide vaccine. The chain couples TRBV5-6 to TRBJ2-7; 7 bases match TRBD2. CDR3: CASSGRRGGPISYEQYF. The CDR3, as DNA: TGTGCCAGCAGCGGGAGGCGGGGAGGGCCTATCTCCTACGAGCAGTACTTC.